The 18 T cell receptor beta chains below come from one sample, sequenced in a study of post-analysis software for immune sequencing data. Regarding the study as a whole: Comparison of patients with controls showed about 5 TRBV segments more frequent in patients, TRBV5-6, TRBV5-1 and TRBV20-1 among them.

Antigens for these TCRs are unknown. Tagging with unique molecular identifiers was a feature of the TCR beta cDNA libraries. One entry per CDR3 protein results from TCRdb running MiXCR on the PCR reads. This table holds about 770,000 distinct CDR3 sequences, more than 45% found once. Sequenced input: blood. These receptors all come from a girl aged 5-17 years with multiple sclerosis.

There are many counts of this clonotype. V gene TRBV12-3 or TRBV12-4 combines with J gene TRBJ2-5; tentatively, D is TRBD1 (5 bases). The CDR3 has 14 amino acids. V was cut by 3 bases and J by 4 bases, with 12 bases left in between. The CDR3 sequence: CASSLDRTLETQYF. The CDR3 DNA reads TGTGCCAGCAGTTTGGATCGGACATTAGAGACCCAGTACTTC.

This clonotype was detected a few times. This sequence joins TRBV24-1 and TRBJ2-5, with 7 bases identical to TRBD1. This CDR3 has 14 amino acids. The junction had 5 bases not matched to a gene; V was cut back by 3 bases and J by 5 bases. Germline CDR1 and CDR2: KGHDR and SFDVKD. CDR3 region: CATSDPTGLETQYF. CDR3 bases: TGTGCCACCAGTGATCCGACAGGGCTGGAGACCCAGTACTTC.

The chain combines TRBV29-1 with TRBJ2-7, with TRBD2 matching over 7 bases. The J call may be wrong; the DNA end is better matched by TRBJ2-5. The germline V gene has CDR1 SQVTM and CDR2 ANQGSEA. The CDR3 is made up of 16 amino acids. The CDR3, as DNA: TGCAGCGTTGAAGACTTGGCCGGGGGAGGGCGGGAGACCCAGTACTTC. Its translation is CSVEDLAGGGRETQYF.

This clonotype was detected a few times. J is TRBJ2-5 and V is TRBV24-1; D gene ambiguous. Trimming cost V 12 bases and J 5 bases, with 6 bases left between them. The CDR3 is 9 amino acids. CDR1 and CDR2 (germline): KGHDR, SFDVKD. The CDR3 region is CAPGETQYF. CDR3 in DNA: TGTGCCCCCGGGGAGACCCAGTACTTC.

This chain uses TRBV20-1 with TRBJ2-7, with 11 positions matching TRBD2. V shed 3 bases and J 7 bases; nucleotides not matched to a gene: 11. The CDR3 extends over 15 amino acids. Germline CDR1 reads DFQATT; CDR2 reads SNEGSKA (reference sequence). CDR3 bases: TGCAGTGCTAGCGCAACTAGCGGGAGTAGGGATGAGCAGTACTTC. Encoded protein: CSASATSGSRDEQYF.

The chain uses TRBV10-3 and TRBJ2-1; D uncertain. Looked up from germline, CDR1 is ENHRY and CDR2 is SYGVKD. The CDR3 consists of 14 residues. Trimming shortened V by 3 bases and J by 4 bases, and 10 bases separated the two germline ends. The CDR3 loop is CAISDDPRYNEQFF. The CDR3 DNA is TGTGCCATCAGTGACGACCCGCGTTACAATGAGCAGTTCTTC.

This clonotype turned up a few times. CDR3 in amino acids: CAISFSGTQETQYF. CDR3 sequence (DNA): TGTGCCATCAGCTTTAGCGGGACCCAAGAGACCCAGTACTTC. The chain has TRBV10-3 and TRBJ2-5, with 8 positions matching TRBD2. The V gene end was trimmed by 6 bases and the J gene end by 1 base; junction bases not matched to a gene: 4. The CDR3 has 14 amino acids. Germline CDR1 reads ENHRY; CDR2 reads SYGVKD.

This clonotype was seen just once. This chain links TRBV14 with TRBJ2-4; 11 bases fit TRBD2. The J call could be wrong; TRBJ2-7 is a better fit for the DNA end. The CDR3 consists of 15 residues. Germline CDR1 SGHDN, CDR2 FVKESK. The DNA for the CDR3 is TGTGCCAGCAGCCGAACCATCGGACTAGCGGGCGAGCAGTACTTC. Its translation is CASSRTIGLAGEQYF.

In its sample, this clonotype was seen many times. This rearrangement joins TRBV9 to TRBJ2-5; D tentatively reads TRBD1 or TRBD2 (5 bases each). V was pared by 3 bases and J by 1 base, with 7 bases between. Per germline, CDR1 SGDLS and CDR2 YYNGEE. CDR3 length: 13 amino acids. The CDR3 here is CASSAGTQETQYF. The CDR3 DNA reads TGTGCCAGCAGCGCCGGGACCCAAGAGACCCAGTACTTC.

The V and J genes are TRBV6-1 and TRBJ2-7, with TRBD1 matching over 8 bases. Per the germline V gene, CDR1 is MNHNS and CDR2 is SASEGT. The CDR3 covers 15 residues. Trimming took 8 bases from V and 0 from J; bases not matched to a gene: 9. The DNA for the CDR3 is TGTGCCAGCCGGATGGCCGGGACAGGCTCCTACGAGCAGTACTTC. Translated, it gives CASRMAGTGSYEQYF.

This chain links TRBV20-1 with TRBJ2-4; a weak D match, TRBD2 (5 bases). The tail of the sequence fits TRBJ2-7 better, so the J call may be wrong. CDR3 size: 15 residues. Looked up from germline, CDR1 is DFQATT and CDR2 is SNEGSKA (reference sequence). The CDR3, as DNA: TGCAGTGCTAGGGGAGCCCAAGGGCAGTACTACGAGCAGTACTTC. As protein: CSARGAQGQYYEQYF.

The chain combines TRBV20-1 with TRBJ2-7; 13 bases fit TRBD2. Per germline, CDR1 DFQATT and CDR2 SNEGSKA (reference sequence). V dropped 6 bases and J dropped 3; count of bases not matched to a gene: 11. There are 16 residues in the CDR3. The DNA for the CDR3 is TGCAGTGCCCCTGTTGGACTAGCGGGAGCGGGCTACGAGCAGTACTTC. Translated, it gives CSAPVGLAGAGYEQYF.

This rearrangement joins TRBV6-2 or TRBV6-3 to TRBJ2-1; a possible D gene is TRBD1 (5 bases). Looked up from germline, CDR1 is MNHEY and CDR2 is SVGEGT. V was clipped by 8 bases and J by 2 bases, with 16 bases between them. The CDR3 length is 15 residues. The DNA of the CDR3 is TGTGCCAGCGTTCTAGGGGTCCAACCCTACAATGAGCAGTTCTTC. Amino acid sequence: CASVLGVQPYNEQFF.

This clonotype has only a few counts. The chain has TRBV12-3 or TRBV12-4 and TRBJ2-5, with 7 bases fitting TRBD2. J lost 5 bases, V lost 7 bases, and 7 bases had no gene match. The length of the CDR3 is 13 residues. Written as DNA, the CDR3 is TGTGCCAGCAATGCGGGAGTTGGGGAGACCCAGTACTTC. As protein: CASNAGVGETQYF.

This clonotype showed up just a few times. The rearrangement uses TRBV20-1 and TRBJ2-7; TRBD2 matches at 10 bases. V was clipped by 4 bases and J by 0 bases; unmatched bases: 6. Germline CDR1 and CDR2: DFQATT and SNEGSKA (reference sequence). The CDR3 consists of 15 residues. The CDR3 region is CSAIGLAVSSYEQYF. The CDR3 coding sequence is TGCAGTGCTATCGGACTAGCGGTTAGCTCCTACGAGCAGTACTTC.

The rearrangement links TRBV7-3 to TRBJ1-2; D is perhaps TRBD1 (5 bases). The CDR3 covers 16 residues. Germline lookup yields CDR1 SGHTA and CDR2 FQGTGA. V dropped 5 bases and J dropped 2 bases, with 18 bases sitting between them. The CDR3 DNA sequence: TGTGCCAGCAGCCTAAACTCGACAGAAACCAACTATGGCTACACCTTC. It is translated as CASSLNSTETNYGYTF.

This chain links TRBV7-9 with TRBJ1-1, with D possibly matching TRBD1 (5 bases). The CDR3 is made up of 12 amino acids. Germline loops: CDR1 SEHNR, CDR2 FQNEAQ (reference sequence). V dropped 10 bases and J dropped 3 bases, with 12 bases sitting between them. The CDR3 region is CATYGGDTEAFF. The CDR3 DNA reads TGTGCCACATACGGGGGGGACACTGAAGCTTTCTTT.

CDR3 loop: CASSPLAGNSYNEQFF. CDR3 nucleotides: TGTGCCAGCTCACCCCTAGCGGGTAACTCCTACAATGAGCAGTTCTTC. This sequence joins TRBV18 and TRBJ2-1, with 8 bases matching TRBD2. The CDR3 extends over 16 amino acids. CDR1 and CDR2 from the germline V gene are KGHSH and LQKENI. After removal of 3 bases from V and 0 bases from J, the junction contained 4 bases not matched to a gene.